Here is one TCR beta chain with its context. Original analysis: Amplifying reference gene primers gave estimates of nucleated cell counts. Sequencing was performed with immunoSEQ multiplex PCR; in TCRdb, only in-frame clones are kept and a portion is missing. D and trimming come from the DNA, and the V and J calls and clone size come from that table. The table records fewer than 200,000 clones, around 89% of them present only once. The CDR3 length is 16 residues. The ends were cut back, 0 bases at V and 4 bases at J, with 13 bases in the middle. The germline gives CDR1 LGHNA, CDR2 YSLEER. This entry is derived from a study of blood T cell repertoires in COVID-19. Overall study context: Whether acute or convalescent, the COVID-19 samples came from the United States, Italy and Spain. T cells, B-cell-depleted T cells, or PBMCs provided the cDNA or gDNA that served as material.

The sequencing sample was made of peripheral blood. This chain connects TRBV4-3 to TRBJ2-1; possibly TRBD2 for D (5 bases). This TCR came from a man aged 18 to 35 who had recovered from COVID-19. The CDR3 spells CASSQERADQYNEQFF. Written as DNA, the CDR3 is TGCGCCAGCAGCCAAGAGCGGGCGGACCAATACAATGAGCAGTTCTTC.